This T cell receptor (beta chain) is from a study of T cell changes during pregnancy in multiple sclerosis. V lost 3 bases to trimming and J lost 2 bases; unmatched junction nucleotides: 3. Per germline, CDR1 LGHNA and CDR2 YNFKEQ. The CDR3 loop spans 14 amino acids. The repertoire was sequenced with immunoSEQ multiplex PCR; TCRdb's copy has only in-frame clones and lacks some. The table includes approximately 48,000 clones, about 92% detected once. The sequencing here drew on CD8+ T cells from peripheral blood mononuclear cells, taken before pregnancy. This chain links TRBV4-2 with TRBJ1-1; 7 bases are a match to TRBD1. The source of this sequence is a female donor with multiple sclerosis, enrolled in a pregnancy study. The CDR3 bases are TGTGCCAGCAGCCAGTACAGGGGCAACACTGAAGCTTTCTTT. Its protein is CASSQYRGNTEAFF.